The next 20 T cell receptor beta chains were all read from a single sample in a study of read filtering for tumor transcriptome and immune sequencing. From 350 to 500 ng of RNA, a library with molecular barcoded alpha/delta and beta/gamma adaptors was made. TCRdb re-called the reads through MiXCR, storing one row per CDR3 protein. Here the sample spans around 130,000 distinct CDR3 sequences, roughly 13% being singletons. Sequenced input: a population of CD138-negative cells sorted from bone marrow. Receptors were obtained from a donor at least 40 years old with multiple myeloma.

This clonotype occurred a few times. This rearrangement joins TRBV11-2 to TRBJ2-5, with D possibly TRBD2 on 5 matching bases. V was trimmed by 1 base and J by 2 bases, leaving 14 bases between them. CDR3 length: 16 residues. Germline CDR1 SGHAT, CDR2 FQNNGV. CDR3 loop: CASSLVTGSAQETQYF. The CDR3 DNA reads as TGTGCCAGCAGCTTAGTGACGGGGAGCGCTCAAGAGACCCAGTACTTC.

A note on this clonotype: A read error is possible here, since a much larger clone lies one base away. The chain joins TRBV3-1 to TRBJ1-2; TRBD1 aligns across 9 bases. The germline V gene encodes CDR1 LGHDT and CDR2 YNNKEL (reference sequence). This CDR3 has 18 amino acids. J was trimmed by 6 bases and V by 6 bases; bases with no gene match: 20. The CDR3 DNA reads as TGTGCCAGCAGAAAAGCCGGTGGGACAGGGCTGCCAGTCGATGGCTACACCTTC. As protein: CASRKAGGTGLPVDGYTF. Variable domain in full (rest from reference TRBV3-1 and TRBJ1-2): DTAVSQTPKYLVTQMGNDKSIKCEQNLGHDTMYWYKQDSKKFLKIMFSYNNKELIINETVPNRFSPKSPDKAHLNLHINSLELGDSAVYFCASRKAGGTGLPVDGYTFGSGTRLTVV.

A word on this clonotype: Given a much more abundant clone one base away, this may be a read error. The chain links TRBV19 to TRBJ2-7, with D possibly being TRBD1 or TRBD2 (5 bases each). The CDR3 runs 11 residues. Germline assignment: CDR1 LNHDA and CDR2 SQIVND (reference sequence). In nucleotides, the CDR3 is TGTGCCAGTAGTAGGGGGTCCGAGCAGGACTTC. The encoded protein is CASSRGSEQDF.

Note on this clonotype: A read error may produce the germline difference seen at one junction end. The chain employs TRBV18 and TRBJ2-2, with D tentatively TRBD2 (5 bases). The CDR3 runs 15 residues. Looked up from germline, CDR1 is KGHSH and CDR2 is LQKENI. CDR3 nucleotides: TGTGCCAGTTCACCGCCCAGCCAAGCAACCGGGGAGCTGTCTTTT. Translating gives CASSPPSQATGELSF.

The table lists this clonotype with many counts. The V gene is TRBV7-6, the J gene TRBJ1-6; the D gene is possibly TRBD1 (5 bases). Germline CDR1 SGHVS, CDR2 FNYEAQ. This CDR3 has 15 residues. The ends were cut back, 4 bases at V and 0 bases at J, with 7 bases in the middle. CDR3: CASSSGSSYNSPLHF. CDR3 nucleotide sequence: TGTGCCAGCAGCTCAGGGAGCTCCTATAATTCACCCCTCCACTTT.

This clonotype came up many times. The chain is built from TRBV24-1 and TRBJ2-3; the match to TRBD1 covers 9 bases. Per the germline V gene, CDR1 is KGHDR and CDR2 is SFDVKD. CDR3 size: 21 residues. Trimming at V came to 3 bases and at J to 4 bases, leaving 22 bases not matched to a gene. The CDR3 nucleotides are TGTGCCACCAGTGATGACGGGGACAGGGTCATACCGGCTACACGGGCAGATACGCAGTATTTT. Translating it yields CATSDDGDRVIPATRADTQYF.

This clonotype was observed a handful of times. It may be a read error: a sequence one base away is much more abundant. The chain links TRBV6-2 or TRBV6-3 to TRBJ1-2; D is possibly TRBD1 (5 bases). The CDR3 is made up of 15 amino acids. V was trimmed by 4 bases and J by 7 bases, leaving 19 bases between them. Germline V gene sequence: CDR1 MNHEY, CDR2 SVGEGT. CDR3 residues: CASSWGREVVGGYTF. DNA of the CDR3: TGTGCCAGCAGTTGGGGCAGGGAAGTAGTCGGTGGCTACACCTTC.

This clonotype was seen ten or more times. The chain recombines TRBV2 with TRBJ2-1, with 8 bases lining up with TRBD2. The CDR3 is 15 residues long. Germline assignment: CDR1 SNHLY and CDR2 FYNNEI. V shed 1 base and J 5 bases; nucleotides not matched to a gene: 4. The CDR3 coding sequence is TGTGCCAGCAGTGAAGAGTTAGCGGGGCACAATGAGCAGTTCTTC. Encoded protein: CASSEELAGHNEQFF.

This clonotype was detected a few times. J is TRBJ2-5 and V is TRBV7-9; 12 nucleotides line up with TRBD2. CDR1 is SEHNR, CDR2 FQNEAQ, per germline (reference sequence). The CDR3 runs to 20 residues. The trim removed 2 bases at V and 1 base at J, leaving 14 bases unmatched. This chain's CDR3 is CASSLLLAGGPFVIQETQYF. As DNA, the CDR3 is TGTGCCAGCAGCTTACTCCTAGCGGGAGGGCCTTTCGTTATCCAAGAGACCCAGTACTTC.

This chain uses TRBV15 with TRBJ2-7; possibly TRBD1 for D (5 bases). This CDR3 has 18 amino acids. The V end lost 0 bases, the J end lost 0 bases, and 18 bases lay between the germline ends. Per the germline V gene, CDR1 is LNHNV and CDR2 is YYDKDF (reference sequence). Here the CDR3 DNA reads TGTGCCACCAGCAGAGAGTCGACAGTCCTCGTTGGCTCCTACGAGCAGTACTTC. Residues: CATSRESTVLVGSYEQYF. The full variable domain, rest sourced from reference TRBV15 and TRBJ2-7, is DAMVIQNPRYQVTQFGKPVTLSCSQTLNHNVMYWYQQKSSQAPKLLFHYYDKDFNNEADTPDNFQSRRPNTSFCFLDIRSPGLGDTAMYLCATSRESTVLVGSYEQYFGPGTRLTVT.

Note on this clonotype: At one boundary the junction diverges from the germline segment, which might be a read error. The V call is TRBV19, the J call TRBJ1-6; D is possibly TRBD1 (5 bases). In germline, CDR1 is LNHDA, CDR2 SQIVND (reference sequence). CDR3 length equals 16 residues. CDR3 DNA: TGTGCCAGTGGTATAGATCCGCAACAGGATAATTCACCCCTCCACTTT. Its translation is CASGIDPQQDNSPLHF.

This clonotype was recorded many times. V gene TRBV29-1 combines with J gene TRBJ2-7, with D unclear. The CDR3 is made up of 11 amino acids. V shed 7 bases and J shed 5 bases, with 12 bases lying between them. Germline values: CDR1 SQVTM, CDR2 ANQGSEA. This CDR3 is CSALAWDEQYF. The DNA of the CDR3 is TGCAGCGCCCTCGCTTGGGACGAGCAGTACTTC.

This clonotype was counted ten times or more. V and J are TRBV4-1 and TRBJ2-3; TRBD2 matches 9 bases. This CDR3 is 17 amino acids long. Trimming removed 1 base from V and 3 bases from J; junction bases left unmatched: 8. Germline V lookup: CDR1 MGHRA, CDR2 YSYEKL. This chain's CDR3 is CASSQGPSGTATDTQYF. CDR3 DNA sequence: TGCGCCAGCAGCCAAGGACCTAGCGGGACGGCGACAGATACGCAGTATTTT.

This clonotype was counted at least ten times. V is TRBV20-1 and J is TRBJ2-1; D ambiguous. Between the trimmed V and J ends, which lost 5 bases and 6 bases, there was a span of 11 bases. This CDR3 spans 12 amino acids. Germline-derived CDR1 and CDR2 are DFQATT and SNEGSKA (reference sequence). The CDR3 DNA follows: TGCAGTGCTGTCCGTGGCCGCAATGAGCAGTTCTTC. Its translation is CSAVRGRNEQFF.

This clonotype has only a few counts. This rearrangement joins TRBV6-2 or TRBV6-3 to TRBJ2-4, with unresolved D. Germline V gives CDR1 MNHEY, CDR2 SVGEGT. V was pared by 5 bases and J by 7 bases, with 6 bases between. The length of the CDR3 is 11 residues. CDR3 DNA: TGTGCCAGCAGTGAAACTAACATTCAGTACTTC. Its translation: CASSETNIQYF.

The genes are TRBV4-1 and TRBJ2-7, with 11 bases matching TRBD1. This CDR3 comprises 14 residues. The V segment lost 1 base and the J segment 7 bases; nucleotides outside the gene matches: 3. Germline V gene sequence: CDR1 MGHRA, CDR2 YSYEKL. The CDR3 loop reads CASSQGRDRGEQYF. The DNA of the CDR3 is TGCGCCAGCAGCCAAGGCCGGGACAGGGGGGAGCAGTACTTC.

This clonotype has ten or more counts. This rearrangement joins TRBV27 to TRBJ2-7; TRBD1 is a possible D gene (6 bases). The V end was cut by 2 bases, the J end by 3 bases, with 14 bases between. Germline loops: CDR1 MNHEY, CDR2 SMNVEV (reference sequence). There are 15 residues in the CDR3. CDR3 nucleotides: TGTGCCAGCAGTTTACGCAGGGGAAAGGGCTACGAGCAGTACTTC. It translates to CASSLRRGKGYEQYF.

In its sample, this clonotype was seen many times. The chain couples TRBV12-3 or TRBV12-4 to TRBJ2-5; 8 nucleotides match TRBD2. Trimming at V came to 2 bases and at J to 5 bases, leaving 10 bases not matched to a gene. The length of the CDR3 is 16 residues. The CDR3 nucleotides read TGTGCCAGCAGTTTACGTCTCTGGGGCGGGGGGGAGACCCAGTACTTC. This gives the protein CASSLRLWGGGETQYF.

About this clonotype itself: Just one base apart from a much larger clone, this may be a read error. CDR3 residues: CATLGGEAFF. CDR3 nucleotide sequence: TGTGCCACCCTCGGGGGCGAAGCTTTCTTT. The chain is built from TRBV6-2 or TRBV6-3 and TRBJ1-1; D is possibly TRBD1 (6 bases). Germline CDR1 reads MNHEY; CDR2 reads SVGEGT. V was shortened by 10 bases and J by 8 bases, with 11 bases between the two germline ends. The CDR3 sequence is 10 residues long.

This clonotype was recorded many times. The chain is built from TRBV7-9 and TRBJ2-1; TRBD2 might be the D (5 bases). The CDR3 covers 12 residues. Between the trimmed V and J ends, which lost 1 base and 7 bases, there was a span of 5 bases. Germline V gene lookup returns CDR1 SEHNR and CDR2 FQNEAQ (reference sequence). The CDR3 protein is CASSLGENEQFF. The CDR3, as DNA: TGTGCCAGCAGCTTAGGGGAGAATGAGCAGTTCTTC. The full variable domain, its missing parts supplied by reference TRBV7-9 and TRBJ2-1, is DTGVSQNPRHKITKRGQNVTFRCDPISEHNRLYWYRQTLGQGPEFLTYFQNEAQLEKSRLLSDRFSAERPKGSFSTLEIQRTEQGDSAMYLCASSLGENEQFFGPGTRLTVL.